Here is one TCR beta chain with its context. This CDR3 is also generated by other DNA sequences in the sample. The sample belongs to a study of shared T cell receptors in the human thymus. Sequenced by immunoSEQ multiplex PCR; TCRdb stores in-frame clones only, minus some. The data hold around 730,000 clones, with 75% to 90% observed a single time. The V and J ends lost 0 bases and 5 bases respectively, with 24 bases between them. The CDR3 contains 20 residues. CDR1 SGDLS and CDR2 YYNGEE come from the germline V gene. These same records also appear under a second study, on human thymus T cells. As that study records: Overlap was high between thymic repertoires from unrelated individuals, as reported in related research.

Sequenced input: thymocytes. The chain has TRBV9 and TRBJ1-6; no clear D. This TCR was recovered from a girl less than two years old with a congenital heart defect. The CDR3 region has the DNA TGTGCCAGCAGCGTAGTAATAATTGGGGAGAGGCCGGACGATAATTCACCCCTCCACTTT. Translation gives CASSVVIIGERPDDNSPLHF. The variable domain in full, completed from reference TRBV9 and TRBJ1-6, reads DSGVTQTPKHLITATGQRVTLRCSPRSGDLSVYWYQQSLDQGLQFLIQYYNGEERAKGNILERFSAQQFPDLHSELNLSSLELGDSALYFCASSVVIIGERPDDNSPLHFGNGTRLTVT.